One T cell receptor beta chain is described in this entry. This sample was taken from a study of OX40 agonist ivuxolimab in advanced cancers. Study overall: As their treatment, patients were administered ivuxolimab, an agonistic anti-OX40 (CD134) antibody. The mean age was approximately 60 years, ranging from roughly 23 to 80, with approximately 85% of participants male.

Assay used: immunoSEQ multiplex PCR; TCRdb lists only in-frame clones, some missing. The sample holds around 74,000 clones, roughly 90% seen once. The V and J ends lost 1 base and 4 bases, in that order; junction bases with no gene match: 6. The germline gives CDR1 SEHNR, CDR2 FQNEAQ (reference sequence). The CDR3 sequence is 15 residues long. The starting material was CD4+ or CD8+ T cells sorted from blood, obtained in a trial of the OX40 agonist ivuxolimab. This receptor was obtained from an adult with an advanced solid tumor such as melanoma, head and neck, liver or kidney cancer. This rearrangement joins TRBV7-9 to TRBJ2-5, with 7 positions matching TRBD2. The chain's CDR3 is CASSLEWGRAETQYF. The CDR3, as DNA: TGTGCCAGCAGCTTAGAGTGGGGGAGGGCAGAGACCCAGTACTTC.